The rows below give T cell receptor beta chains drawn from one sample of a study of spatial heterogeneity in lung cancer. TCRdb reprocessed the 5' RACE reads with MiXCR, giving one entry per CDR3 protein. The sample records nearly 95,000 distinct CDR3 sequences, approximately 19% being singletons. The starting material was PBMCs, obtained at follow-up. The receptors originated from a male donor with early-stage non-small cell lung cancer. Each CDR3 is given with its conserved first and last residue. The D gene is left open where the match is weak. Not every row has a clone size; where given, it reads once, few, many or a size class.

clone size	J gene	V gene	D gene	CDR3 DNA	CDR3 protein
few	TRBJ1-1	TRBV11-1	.	TGTGCCAGCAGGATGTCAGGTTCCACTGAAGCTTTCTTT	CASRMSGSTEAFF
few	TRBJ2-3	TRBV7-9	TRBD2	TGTGCCAGCAGCCAGGGACTAGCGGGAGTGAGCACAGATACGCAGTATTTT	CASSQGLAGVSTDTQYF
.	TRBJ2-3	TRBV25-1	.	TGTGCCAGCAGTGAATATGTGGGAAATACGCAGTATTTT	CASSEYVGNTQYF
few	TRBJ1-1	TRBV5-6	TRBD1	TGTGCCAGCAGCTATACAGGGGGCGTCACTGAAGCTTTCTTT	CASSYTGGVTEAFF
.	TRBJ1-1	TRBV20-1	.	TGCAGTGCCAAGCGGACTGAAGCTTTCTTT	CSAKRTEAFF
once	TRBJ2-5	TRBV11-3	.	TGTGCCAGCAGCTCAACCAAAGAGACCCAGTACTTC	CASSSTKETQYF
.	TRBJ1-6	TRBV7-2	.	TGTGCCAGCAGCCCATTGCGCGATCCCTTTTCACCCCTCCACTTT	CASSPLRDPFSPLHF
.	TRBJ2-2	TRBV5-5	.	TGTGCCAGCAGCTCCGGTCCCCATGGGGCCGGGGAGCTGTTTTTT	CASSSGPHGAGELFF
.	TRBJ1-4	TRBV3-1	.	TGTGCCAGCAGCTCCCCAGGGGTTGAAAAACTGTTTTTT	CASSSPGVEKLFF
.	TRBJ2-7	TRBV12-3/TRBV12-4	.	TGTGCCAGCAGGGGGGTACCCGAGCAGTACTTC	CASRGVPEQYF
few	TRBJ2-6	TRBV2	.	TGTGCCAGCAGTGAAGTGCCGTCCCCTGGGGCCAACGTCCTGACTTTC	CASSEVPSPGANVLTF
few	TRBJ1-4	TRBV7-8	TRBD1	TGTGCCAGCAGCTTCCCCGGGACAGGATTTGAAAAACTGTTTTTT	CASSFPGTGFEKLFF
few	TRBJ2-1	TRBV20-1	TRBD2	TGCAGTGCTGGGCGGACTAGCGGGAGAGAACTCAATGAGCAGTTCTTC	CSAGRTSGRELNEQFF
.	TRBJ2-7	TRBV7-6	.	TGTGCCAGCAGCTCCGACCCAATGGGAGCGGAGCAGTACTTC	CASSSDPMGAEQYF
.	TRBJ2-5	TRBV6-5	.	TGTGCCAGCCGGCCAGTGTACCAAGAGACCCAGTACTTC	CASRPVYQETQYF
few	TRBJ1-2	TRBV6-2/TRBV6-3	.	TGTGCCAGCAGTTACGAGACAGATGCCCCTGGCTACACCTTC	CASSYETDAPGYTF
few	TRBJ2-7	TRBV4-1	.	TGCGCCAGCAGCCAAGATGGGGTGATGAACTCCTACGAGCAGTACTTC	CASSQDGVMNSYEQYF
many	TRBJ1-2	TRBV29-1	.	TGCAGCGTTGAAATCGAGGAGGGCGATACCGTATGGAGCTATGGCTACACCTTC	CSVEIEEGDTVWSYGYTF
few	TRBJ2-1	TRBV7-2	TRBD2	TGTGCCAGCAGCCCCAGCGGGAGGGCCCGGGGGGCTGAGCAGTTCTTC	CASSPSGRARGAEQFF
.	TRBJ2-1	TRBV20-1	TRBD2	TGCAGTGTCATCACCGGGGCTAGCGGGAGCAATGAGCAGTTCTTC	CSVITGASGSNEQFF
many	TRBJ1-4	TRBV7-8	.	TGTGCCAGCAGCTTGACGGGTGAAAAACTGTTTTTT	CASSLTGEKLFF
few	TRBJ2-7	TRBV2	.	TGTGCCAGCAGTGGTGGCGAGCAGTACTTC	CASSGGEQYF
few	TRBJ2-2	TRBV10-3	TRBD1	TGTGCCATCAGTGAGTCGGACAGGGCGAACACCGGGGAGCTGTTTTTT	CAISESDRANTGELFF
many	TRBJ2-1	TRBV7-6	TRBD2	TGTGCCAGCAGCGATATAGCGGGAGGAAACAATGAGCAGTTCTTC	CASSDIAGGNNEQFF
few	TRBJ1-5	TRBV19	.	TGTGCCAGTAACATGGGGTATTGGGAAAGCAATCAGCCCCAGCATTTT	CASNMGYWESNQPQHF
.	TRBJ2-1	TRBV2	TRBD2	TGTGCCGGAGGACTAGCGGTATCCAATGAGCAGTTCTTC	CAGGLAVSNEQFF
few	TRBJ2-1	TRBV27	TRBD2	TGTGCCAGCAGTTTCACCGAGCGGGAGAGCTACAATGAGCAGTTCTTC	CASSFTERESYNEQFF
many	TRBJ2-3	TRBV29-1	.	TGCAGCGCTCGACGGGGAAGCACAGATACGCAGTATTTT	CSARRGSTDTQYF
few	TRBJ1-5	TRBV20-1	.	TGCAGTGCTGAGAGCGGGGGGAGGTACAATCAGCCCCAGCATTTT	CSAESGGRYNQPQHF
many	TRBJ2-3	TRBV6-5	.	TGTGCCAGCAGCCTCAGCGGACCAACCACAGATACGCAGTATTTT	CASSLSGPTTDTQYF
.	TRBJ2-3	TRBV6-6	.	TGTGCCAGCAGTTACCAAACTAGAACTCCCCCAGATACGCAGTATTTT	CASSYQTRTPPDTQYF
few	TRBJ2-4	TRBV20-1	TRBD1	TGCAGTGCGTACCGAGGACAGGGTGTATCCAAAAACATTCAGTACTTC	CSAYRGQGVSKNIQYF
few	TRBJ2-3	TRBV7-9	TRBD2	TGTGCCAGCAGCTTATTTCGCGGGAGCAGCACAGATACGCAGTATTTT	CASSLFRGSSTDTQYF
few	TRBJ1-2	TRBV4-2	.	TGTGCCAGCAGCCAGCCAGACAGCTACTATGGCTACACCTTC	CASSQPDSYYGYTF
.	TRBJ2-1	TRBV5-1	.	TGCGCCAGCAACCCTTCCGGGGGGCTAAGAAATGAGCAGTTCTTC	CASNPSGGLRNEQFF
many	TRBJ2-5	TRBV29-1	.	TGCTCGACAGGAGAAGAAGAGACCCAGTACTTC	CSTGEEETQYF
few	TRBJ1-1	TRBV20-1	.	TGCAGTGCTGAAGTTTACACTGAAGCTTTCTTT	CSAEVYTEAFF
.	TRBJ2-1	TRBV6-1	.	TGTGCCAGCAGTATCCGCTTGCACAATGAGCAGTTCTTC	CASSIRLHNEQFF
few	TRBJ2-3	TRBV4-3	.	TGCGCCAGCAGCCAGGGCCCTGGATCTAGCACAGATACGCAGTATTTT	CASSQGPGSSTDTQYF
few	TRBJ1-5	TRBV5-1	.	TGCGCCAGCAGCTTGTTCAGCAATCAGCCCCAGCATTTT	CASSLFSNQPQHF
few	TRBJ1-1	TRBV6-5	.	TGTGCCAGCAGATATTTCTCTGGCACTGAAGCTTTCTTT	CASRYFSGTEAFF
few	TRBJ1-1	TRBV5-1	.	TGCGCCAGCAGCTTGGTGGGGGAGTATACTGAAGCTTTCTTT	CASSLVGEYTEAFF
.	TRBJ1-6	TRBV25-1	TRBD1	TGTGCCAGCAGACAGGGGGGTTCACCCCTCCACTTT	CASRQGGSPLHF
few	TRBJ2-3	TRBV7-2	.	TGTGCCAGCAGCTCCAGCCCCCAGAATACGCAGTATTTT	CASSSSPQNTQYF
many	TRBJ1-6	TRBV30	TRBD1	TGTGCCTGGAGTCGACAGGGGAGGTCACCCCTCCACTTT	CAWSRQGRSPLHF
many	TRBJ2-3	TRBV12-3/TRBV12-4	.	TGTGCCAGCAGTTTTATGGACGGGGCGGATAATACGCAGTATTTT	CASSFMDGADNTQYF
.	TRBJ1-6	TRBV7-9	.	TGTGCCAGCAGCTTAGATGTCATTAATAATTCACCCCTCCACTTT	CASSLDVINNSPLHF
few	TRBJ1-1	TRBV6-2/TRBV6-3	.	TGTGCCAGCAGTTGGAGCGACATGAACACTGAAGCTTTCTTT	CASSWSDMNTEAFF
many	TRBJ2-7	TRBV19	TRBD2	TGTGCCAGTAGTACCTCCGGGACTAGCGGCTACGAGCAGTACTTC	CASSTSGTSGYEQYF
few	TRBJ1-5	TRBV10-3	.	TGTGCCATCAGTGAGTTCGGCAATCAGCCCCAGCATTTT	CAISEFGNQPQHF
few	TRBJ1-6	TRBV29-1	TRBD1	TGCTCGGTGCAGGGGGCGCATAATTCACCCCTCCACTTT	CSVQGAHNSPLHF
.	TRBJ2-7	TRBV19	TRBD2	TGTGCCAGTAGTATTTCAGGGACTAGCGGGAGTGGCGAGCAGTACTTC	CASSISGTSGSGEQYF
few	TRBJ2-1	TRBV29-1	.	TGCAGCGTTGCCGTTGACAATGAGCAGTTCTTC	CSVAVDNEQFF
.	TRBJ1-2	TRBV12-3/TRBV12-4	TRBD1	TGTGCCAGCAGCCCGGGACAGCCTAACTATGGCTACACCTTC	CASSPGQPNYGYTF
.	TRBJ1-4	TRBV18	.	TGTGCCAGCTCACCTGGGCAGGCACGTGAAAAACTGTTTTTT	CASSPGQAREKLFF
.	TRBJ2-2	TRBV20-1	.	TGCAGTGCTTTCCGCGGGGCGGGATACACCGGGGAGCTGTTTTTT	CSAFRGAGYTGELFF
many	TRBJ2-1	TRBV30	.	TGTGCCTGGAGCAGACTAGTCAATGAGCAGTTCTTC	CAWSRLVNEQFF